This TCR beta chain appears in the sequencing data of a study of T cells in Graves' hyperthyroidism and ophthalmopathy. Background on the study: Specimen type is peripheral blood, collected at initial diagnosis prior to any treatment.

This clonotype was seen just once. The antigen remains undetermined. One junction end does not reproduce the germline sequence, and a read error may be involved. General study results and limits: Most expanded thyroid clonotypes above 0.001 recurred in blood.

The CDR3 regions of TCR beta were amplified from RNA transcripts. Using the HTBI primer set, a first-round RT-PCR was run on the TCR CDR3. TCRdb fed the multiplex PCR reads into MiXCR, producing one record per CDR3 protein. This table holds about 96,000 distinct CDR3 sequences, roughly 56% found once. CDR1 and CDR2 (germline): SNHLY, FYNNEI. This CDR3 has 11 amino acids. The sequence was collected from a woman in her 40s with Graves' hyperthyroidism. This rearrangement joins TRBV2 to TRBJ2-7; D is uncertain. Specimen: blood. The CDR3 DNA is TGTGCCAGCAGTGGTGGCAGGCCAACCTTCTTC. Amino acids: CASSGGRPTFF.